This record concerns one TCR beta chain sequence. Its specificity is not known. Germline CDR1 is SNHLY and CDR2 is FYNNEI. V dropped 5 bases and J dropped 4; count of bases not matched to a gene: 7. CDR3 length equals 15 residues. Total RNA amounting to 500 ng was the source from which TCR beta cDNA was made with a constant-region primer. Nested multiplex PCR, run for three rounds with slightly modified ARM-PCR, yielded TCR beta libraries. Two initial PCR rounds of approximately 10 cycles each paired TRBV1-TRBV30 forward primers with a C-beta reverse primer. MiXCR, applied by TCRdb to the multiplex PCR reads, yields one record per CDR3 protein. The repertoire holds approximately 330,000 distinct CDR3 sequences, with almost 65% as singletons. These data are taken from a study of tumor-infiltrating lymphocytes in primary liver carcinoma. In addition to blood RNA drawn from unsorted whole blood, germline DNA was extracted.

Findings and limits, study-wide: The study found a significantly higher top-250-clone fraction in tumors than in blood (p = 0.039). Tumor region pairs showed greater overlap than either tumor-adjacent or tumor-blood pairs did.

The gene calls are TRBV2 and TRBJ2-1; TRBD1 aligns across 8 bases. Sequencing input: peripheral blood. The TCR originated in a man aged 40-49 years with primary liver carcinoma and hepatitis B virus infection. In DNA, the CDR3 is TGTGCCAGCAGTCGCATCGGGGACAGGTACAATGAGCAGTTCTTC. Residues: CASSRIGDRYNEQFF.